These 6 T cell receptor beta chains share one sample of origin, sequenced in a study of T cell responses to AZD1222 COVID-19 vaccine. Profiled with immunoSEQ multiplex PCR; TCRdb holds only in-frame clones, not every one. The sample yields fewer than 120,000 clones, 85% to 90% seen once. Sequenced here: peripheral blood, sampled 28 days after the second AZD1222 dose. Receptors were obtained from an adult who received the AZD1222 COVID-19 vaccine.

J is TRBJ1-2 and V is TRBV5-1, with D uncertain. Trimming took off 5 bases at V and 1 base at J, with 18 bases between the two ends. The V gene's germline CDR1 is SGHRS and CDR2 YFSETQ. The CDR3 extends over 16 amino acids. This chain's CDR3 is CASSPGPTRFNYGYTF. The DNA of the CDR3 is TGCGCCAGCAGTCCGGGTCCGACACGATTTAACTATGGCTACACCTTC.

The count of this clone is one. The chain is built from TRBV6-5 and TRBJ2-6, with D maybe TRBD1 (6 bases). Germline lookup yields CDR1 MNHEY and CDR2 SVGAGI. This CDR3 comprises 15 residues. Trimming removed 6 bases from V and 3 bases from J, with 12 bases in between. The CDR3 coding sequence is TGTGCCAGCAGCTCACAGGGATTTGGGGCCAACGTCCTGACTTTC. As protein: CASSSQGFGANVLTF.

This rearrangement joins TRBV10-1 to TRBJ2-7; 12 bases align to TRBD1. This CDR3 has 15 residues. CDR1 and CDR2 from the germline V gene are WNHNN and SYGVQD (reference sequence). The junction had 6 bases not matched to a gene; V was cut back by 6 bases and J by 3 bases. The CDR3 spells CASRPGQGAHYEQYF. The CDR3 DNA follows: TGCGCCAGCAGACCGGGACAGGGGGCACACTACGAGCAGTACTTC.

The chain uses TRBV7-7 and TRBJ2-5; D not certain. The V and J ends lost 5 bases and 7 bases respectively, with 11 bases between them. Germline V gene lookup returns CDR1 SSHAT and CDR2 FNYEAQ (reference sequence). This CDR3 contains 12 residues. The CDR3 nucleotides are TGTGCCAGCAGCGAACCTTTAGGGACCCAGTACTTC. It translates to CASSEPLGTQYF.

The rearrangement uses TRBV7-3 and TRBJ1-6, with a tentative D call TRBD1 (6 bases). The length of the CDR3 is 16 residues. V was pared by 2 bases and J by 6 bases, with 14 bases between. Per the germline V gene, CDR1 is SGHTA and CDR2 is FQGTGA. The CDR3 bases are TGTGCCAGCAGCTTAGGGGGGGCTGGGAGTAATTCACCCCTCCACTTT. Its protein is CASSLGGAGSNSPLHF.

The V call is TRBV24-1, the J call TRBJ2-3; D not certain. The CDR3 length is 13 residues. Germline V gene lookup returns CDR1 KGHDR and CDR2 SFDVKD. V lost 7 bases and J 0 bases, leaving 7 bases between the germline ends. CDR3 DNA sequence: TGTGCCACCAGGAGCCGTAGCACAGATACGCAGTATTTT. This codes for CATRSRSTDTQYF.